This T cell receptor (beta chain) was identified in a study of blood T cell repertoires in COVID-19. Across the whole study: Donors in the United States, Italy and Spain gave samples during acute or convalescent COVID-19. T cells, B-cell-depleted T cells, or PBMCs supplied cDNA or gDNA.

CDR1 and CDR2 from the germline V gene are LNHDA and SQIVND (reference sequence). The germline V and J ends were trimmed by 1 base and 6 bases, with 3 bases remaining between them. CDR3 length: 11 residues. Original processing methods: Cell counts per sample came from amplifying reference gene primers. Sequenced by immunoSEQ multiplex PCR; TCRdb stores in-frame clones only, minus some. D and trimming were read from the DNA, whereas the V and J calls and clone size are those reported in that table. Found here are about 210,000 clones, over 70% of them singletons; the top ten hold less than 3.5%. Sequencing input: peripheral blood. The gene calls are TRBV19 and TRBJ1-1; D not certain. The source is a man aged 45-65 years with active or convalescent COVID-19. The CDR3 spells CASSIVAEAFF. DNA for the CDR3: TGTGCCAGTAGTATAGTAGCTGAAGCTTTCTTT.